The 32 T cell receptor beta chains listed next were all sequenced from one sample in a study of cytomegalovirus exposure and HLA in healthy donors (dated by TCRdb to 2017 to 2019). Library preparation employed the immunoSEQ multiplex PCR assay. TCRdb stores this immuneACCESS table with in-frame sequences only. Part of the clones is absent; in the studies checked, under half of the shortfall reflects unresolved V genes, and no reason is known for the rest. The sample profile shows approximately 65,000 clones; roughly nine tenths of them were found once. The ten largest clones add up to around 3.2% of the sample. What was sequenced was PBMCs. These receptors all stem from a man younger than 30 in good health and CMV-seronegative.

The rearrangement joins TRBV27 to TRBJ2-7, with 8 nucleotides matching TRBD2. Germline-derived CDR1 and CDR2 are MNHEY and SMNVEV (reference sequence). V was pared by 7 bases and J by 3 bases, with 11 bases of the junction left unmatched. The CDR3 contains 15 residues. In DNA, the CDR3 is TGTGCCAGCACCCCCCGGGAGGGGGGCGGCTACGAGCAGTACTTC. Residues: CASTPREGGGYEQYF.

This chain connects TRBV29-1 to TRBJ2-3; 7 nucleotides align to TRBD1. This CDR3 is 14 amino acids long. V was clipped by 6 bases and J by 3 bases; unmatched bases: 9. Germline V gene data show CDR1 as SQVTM and CDR2 as ANQGSEA. CDR3: CSVPDRDRTDTQYF. CDR3 nucleotides: TGCAGCGTCCCCGACAGGGACCGGACAGATACGCAGTATTTT.

This sequence joins TRBV7-2 and TRBJ2-7, with 9 bases lining up with TRBD2. Looked up from germline, CDR1 is SGHTA and CDR2 is FQGNSA. Losses at the gene ends were 1 base for V and 7 bases for J; bases not matched to a gene: 8. CDR3 length: 15 residues. The CDR3 DNA reads TGTGCCAGCAGCTTAGTGGCGGGAGGGCCCGAGGAGCAGTACTTC. Translated: CASSLVAGGPEEQYF.

The CDR3 region has the DNA TGTGCCAGCAGAGGGGGGGGGCCTGGAAACACCATATATTTT. This gives the protein CASRGGGPGNTIYF. This chain uses TRBV28 with TRBJ1-3; maybe TRBD1 (6 bases). CDR3 size: 14 residues. V lost 6 bases and J lost 2, with 11 bases in between. Germline lookup yields CDR1 MDHEN and CDR2 SYDVKM.

The genes are TRBV7-2 and TRBJ2-3; D unresolved. Trimming cost V 0 bases and J 0 bases, with 4 bases left between them. In germline, CDR1 is SGHTA, CDR2 FQGNSA. The length of the CDR3 is 14 residues. CDR3 DNA: TGTGCCAGCAGCTTAGCGGGCAGCACAGATACGCAGTATTTT. Translating gives CASSLAGSTDTQYF.

This chain connects TRBV4-2 to TRBJ2-1, with 7 bases that match TRBD2. V shed 6 bases, J shed 4 bases, and the junction held 9 bases outside the gene matches. This CDR3 is built from 15 residues. From germline, CDR1 is LGHNA and CDR2 YNFKEQ. This chain's CDR3 is CASSPSGTLYNEQFF. The CDR3 DNA reads TGTGCCAGCAGTCCTAGCGGAACCTTGTACAATGAGCAGTTCTTC.

The rearrangement joins TRBV19 to TRBJ2-1; D might be TRBD2 (5 bases). Between the trimmed V and J ends, which lost 5 bases and 2 bases, there was a span of 19 bases. This CDR3 comprises 17 residues. Germline lookup yields CDR1 LNHDA and CDR2 SQIVND (reference sequence). As DNA, the CDR3 is TGTGCCAGTAGTTTACATTTTCTAGAGGGTCCCTACAATGAGCAGTTCTTC. This codes for CASSLHFLEGPYNEQFF.

This rearrangement joins TRBV10-3 to TRBJ1-5; possible D gene TRBD1, 5 bases. Per germline, CDR1 ENHRY and CDR2 SYGVKD. V lost 4 bases to trimming and J lost 7 bases, with 8 bases between them. This CDR3 comprises 12 residues. Here the CDR3 DNA reads TGTGCCATCAGTGCGCCAGGGCAGCCCCAGCATTTT. Protein sequence: CAISAPGQPQHF.

In this sample, this clone turned up once. The chain is built from TRBV7-2 and TRBJ2-5, with D maybe TRBD1 (5 bases). Germline CDR1 reads SGHTA; CDR2 reads FQGNSA. CDR3 size: 14 residues. V was shortened by 6 bases and J by 2 bases, with 13 bases between the two germline ends. CDR3 sequence reads: CASRVRGFQETQYF. In DNA form, the CDR3 reads TGTGCCAGCAGAGTTAGGGGCTTTCAAGAGACCCAGTACTTC.

The V call is TRBV6-5, the J call TRBJ2-7; 10 bases are a match to TRBD1. CDR1 is MNHEY, CDR2 SVGAGI, per germline. The CDR3 runs 14 residues. J lost 0 bases, V lost 6 bases, and 2 bases had no gene match. In nucleotides, the CDR3 is TGTGCCAGCAGCCGGGACAGGGGCTCCTACGAGCAGTACTTC. It yields the protein CASSRDRGSYEQYF.

The rearrangement joins TRBV20-1 to TRBJ2-5; no reliable D call. Germline-derived CDR1 and CDR2 are DFQATT and SNEGSKA (reference sequence). V was pared by 6 bases and J by 5 bases, with 4 bases between. The CDR3 extends over 9 amino acids. The CDR3 DNA is TGCAGTGCCCCGGAGACCCAGTACTTC. Translating it yields CSAPETQYF.

This CDR3 reads CASSRLRDRDPNEQFF. CDR3 nucleotide sequence: TGTGCCAGCAGTCGGCTCCGGGACAGGGACCCCAATGAGCAGTTCTTC. This sequence joins TRBV27 and TRBJ2-1; 9 bases fit TRBD1. The CDR3 totals 16 residues. Germline CDR1 and CDR2: MNHEY and SMNVEV (reference sequence). V was clipped by 5 bases and J by 6 bases; unmatched bases: 11.

The chain carries TRBV28 and TRBJ2-3; D is perhaps TRBD2 (6 bases). This CDR3 is 15 amino acids long. CDR1 and CDR2 (germline): MDHEN, SYDVKM. Trimming took 3 bases from V and 0 from J, leaving 10 bases between them. The CDR3 spells CASSFGLASTDTQYF. CDR3 sequence (DNA): TGTGCCAGCAGTTTCGGGCTAGCGAGCACAGATACGCAGTATTTT.

This clone was seen a few times. The chain carries TRBV27 and TRBJ2-3, with D possibly being TRBD2 (6 bases). Germline-derived CDR1 and CDR2 are MNHEY and SMNVEV (reference sequence). CDR3 length: 16 amino acids. V dropped 6 bases and J dropped 0 bases, with 16 bases sitting between them. CDR3 region: CASRPPRESSTDTQYF. In DNA, the CDR3 is TGTGCCAGCAGACCCCCGCGGGAATCGAGCACAGATACGCAGTATTTT.

The V call is TRBV13, the J call TRBJ1-5, with TRBD1 matching 7 bases. V gave up 2 bases and J gave up 6 bases; unmatched junction bases: 7. Germline assignment: CDR1 PRHDT and CDR2 FYEKMQ (reference sequence). CDR3 size: 15 residues. In DNA form, the CDR3 reads TGTGCCAGCAGCTTAAGTGCAGGGGGAATTCAGCCCCAGCATTTT. It codes for CASSLSAGGIQPQHF.

The J gene is TRBJ2-3, the V gene TRBV4-2, with 8 bases aligning to TRBD2. This CDR3 has 18 amino acids. Germline trimming cut 2 bases from V and 0 bases from J; bases unmatched to any gene: 10. CDR1 LGHNA and CDR2 YNFKEQ come from the germline V gene. CDR3 coding DNA: TGTGCCAGCAGCCAAAGGCTAGCGGGTGACTCTAGCACAGATACGCAGTATTTT. Protein: CASSQRLAGDSSTDTQYF.

The chain links TRBV23-1 to TRBJ1-5, with D unresolved. TRBV23-1 carries the ORF label, with uncertain function. V lost 1 base to trimming and J lost 7 bases, with 17 bases between them. This CDR3 has 16 residues. This chain's CDR3 is CASSQCKEARRQPQHF. The DNA for the CDR3 is TGCGCCAGCAGTCAATGTAAGGAGGCCCGCCGCCAGCCCCAGCATTTT.

The DNA of the CDR3 is TGTGCCAGCAGTTTTAGGAGCGGCGTCTACAATGAGCAGTTCTTC. Translation gives CASSFRSGVYNEQFF. The chain couples TRBV27 to TRBJ2-1, with D possibly TRBD2 on 5 matching bases. Looked up from germline, CDR1 is MNHEY and CDR2 is SMNVEV (reference sequence). V was pared by 3 bases and J by 3 bases, with 12 bases between. The CDR3 is made up of 15 amino acids.

The chain carries TRBV7-3 and TRBJ2-3, with 8 nucleotides matching TRBD1. Germline assignment: CDR1 SGHTA and CDR2 FQGTGA. V lost 8 bases to trimming and J lost 8 bases; unmatched junction nucleotides: 9. This CDR3 is 13 amino acids long. CDR3 DNA sequence: TGTGCCAGCCAAGACAGGGGCGTCGGTACGCAGTATTTT. Encoded protein: CASQDRGVGTQYF.

V and J are TRBV6-4 and TRBJ1-5; D is undetermined. Germline lookup yields CDR1 MRHNA and CDR2 SNTAGT. The CDR3 consists of 15 residues. V was shortened by 4 bases and J by 0 bases, with 10 bases between the two germline ends. DNA for the CDR3: TGTGCCAGCAGTGGACAACCGAATAGCAATCAGCCCCAGCATTTT. It specifies CASSGQPNSNQPQHF.

This chain links TRBV30 with TRBJ1-1; perhaps TRBD1 as D (6 bases). Germline V gene data show CDR1 as GTSNPN and CDR2 as SVGIG (reference sequence). This CDR3 contains 15 residues. The V end lost 2 bases, the J end lost 4 bases, and 17 bases lay between the germline ends. CDR3 sequence (DNA): TGTGCCTGGAGTAGGGCTCACAGGGAAACCACTGAAGCTTTCTTT. It codes for CAWSRAHRETTEAFF.

The DNA for the CDR3 is TGTGCCAGCAGTTTATCTTGGGGAGACACCGGGGAGCTGTTTTTT. It codes for CASSLSWGDTGELFF. This chain links TRBV27 with TRBJ2-2; the D gene is possibly TRBD2 (5 bases). The germline V and J ends were trimmed by 0 bases and 3 bases, with 8 bases remaining between them. The CDR3 is 15 amino acids. Per the germline V gene, CDR1 is MNHEY and CDR2 is SMNVEV (reference sequence).

The chain couples TRBV28 to TRBJ1-2, with TRBD1 identical over 11 bases. This CDR3 is 17 amino acids long. The germline gives CDR1 MDHEN, CDR2 SYDVKM. V was pared by 7 bases and J by 3 bases, with 13 bases of the junction left unmatched. In DNA form, the CDR3 reads TGTGCCAGCAAAAAGGACAGGGGGCGCCCAAGTCACTATGGCTACACCTTC. Encoded protein: CASKKDRGRPSHYGYTF.

This rearrangement joins TRBV6-4 to TRBJ2-1; D is perhaps TRBD1 (6 bases). The V end lost 6 bases, the J end lost 1 base, and 13 bases lay between the germline ends. Germline-derived CDR1 and CDR2 are MRHNA and SNTAGT. The CDR3 contains 15 residues. CDR3 sequence: CASSRTVSSYNEQFF. The DNA for the CDR3 is TGTGCCAGCAGCCGGACAGTTTCGTCCTACAATGAGCAGTTCTTC.

The chain employs TRBV9 and TRBJ2-1, with D tentatively TRBD2 (5 bases). Trimming shortened V by 3 bases and J by 2 bases, and 12 bases separated the two germline ends. Germline CDR1 is SGDLS and CDR2 is YYNGEE. The CDR3 contains 15 residues. CDR3 sequence reads: CASSARDVTYNEQFF. The CDR3, as DNA: TGTGCCAGCAGCGCCCGGGATGTCACCTACAATGAGCAGTTCTTC.

The chain joins TRBV27 to TRBJ1-1, with D tentatively TRBD1 (5 bases). Germline CDR1 is MNHEY and CDR2 is SMNVEV (reference sequence). This CDR3 region has 14 residues. V was cut by 0 bases and J by 0 bases, with 5 bases left in between. Here the CDR3 reads CASSLSGVNTEAFF. The CDR3 DNA reads TGTGCCAGCAGTTTATCAGGGGTGAACACTGAAGCTTTCTTT.

The genes are TRBV4-2 and TRBJ2-1, with TRBD2 identical over 10 bases. The V gene's germline CDR1 is LGHNA and CDR2 YNFKEQ. The CDR3 length is 16 residues. V dropped 3 bases and J dropped 4; count of bases not matched to a gene: 6. The CDR3 DNA sequence: TGTGCCAGCAGCCAGCCCGGGACTAGCGATTACAATGAGCAGTTCTTC. Protein product: CASSQPGTSDYNEQFF.

The chain links TRBV28 to TRBJ2-7; 10 nucleotides agree with TRBD2. Losses at the gene ends were 5 bases for V and 4 bases for J; bases not matched to a gene: 8. The length of the CDR3 is 15 residues. Looked up from germline, CDR1 is MDHEN and CDR2 is SYDVKM. CDR3 coding DNA: TGTGCCAGCAGTATACAACTAGCGGGGCAGTACGAGCAGTACTTC. It codes for CASSIQLAGQYEQYF.

The V gene is TRBV5-4, the J gene TRBJ1-5; no definite D call. The CDR3 is 15 residues long. Germline loops: CDR1 SGHNT, CDR2 YYREEE (reference sequence). V lost 0 bases, J lost 2 bases, and 9 bases lay in between. CDR3 nucleotides: TGTGCCAGCAGCTTGGACGGCGGGGGCAATCAGCCCCAGCATTTT. Translation gives CASSLDGGGNQPQHF.

The CDR3 protein is CASSPLEGNTEAFF. Written as DNA, the CDR3 is TGTGCCAGCTCACCCTTAGAGGGTAACACTGAAGCTTTCTTT. The J gene is TRBJ1-1, the V gene TRBV18; D unresolved. Germline assignment: CDR1 KGHSH and CDR2 LQKENI. The CDR3 is 14 residues long. V was clipped by 3 bases and J by 2 bases, with 10 bases between them.

This clone was seen a single time. J is TRBJ1-2 and V is TRBV7-2; maybe TRBD1 (5 bases). This CDR3 has 14 amino acids. Germline loops: CDR1 SGHTA, CDR2 FQGNSA. V lost 1 base to trimming and J lost 5 bases, with 11 bases between them. DNA of the CDR3: TGTGCCAGCAGCTTAGAGGTGGGGCCATATGGCTACACCTTC. Residues: CASSLEVGPYGYTF.

The rearrangement links TRBV6-1 to TRBJ2-1; 13 positions match TRBD2. The CDR3 is 17 residues long. The ends lost 2 bases at V and 10 bases at J; junction bases unmatched: 11. CDR1 is MNHNS and CDR2 is SASEGT in the germline V gene. The CDR3 bases are TGTGCCAGCAGTGAAAGGCCGCCGGGACTAGCGGGATTCGAGCAGTTCTTC. As protein: CASSERPPGLAGFEQFF.